A selection of T cell receptor beta chains follows, all from one sample in a study of T-cell memory formation after mild COVID-19. TCRdb used MiXCR to reprocess the 5' RACE reads, holding one entry per CDR3 protein. This table has 210,000 or so distinct CDR3 sequences, under 12% appearing once. The specimen was PBMCs or a T cell subset sorted from them (not recorded which). The receptors originated from a man between 18 and 29 years old who had mild COVID-19 (a few samples of this study predate the infection). Cell type and time point are not known. Each CDR3 is given with its conserved first and last residue.

length,V,CDR3
12,TRBV5-6,CASRFGTGGYTF
13,TRBV20-1,CSALSGQTGELFF
14,TRBV7-8,CASTVDRGNTEAFF
13,TRBV12-3/TRBV12-4,CASEDRGNQPQHF
14,TRBV6-5,CASKPGTKNQPQHF
15,TRBV4-2,CASSQDTGTGGGYTF
16,TRBV18,CASSNGLAALQETQYF
13,TRBV10-3,CAISEGSRETQYF
15,TRBV5-1,CASSEQGQLNQPQHF
17,TRBV3-1,CASSLGTSGGAHGELFF
14,TRBV5-1,CASNSGGSEETQYF
15,TRBV5-1,CDSSFTGTRQETQYF
13,TRBV20-1,CSAPRDRGGEQFF
14,TRBV5-4,CASSLGQADYGYTF
13,TRBV3-1,CASSQDSNQPQHF
15,TRBV7-3,CASSLDPGQRETQYF
12,TRBV6-6,CASRVDQETQYF
16,TRBV5-5,CASTRTSGAFTDTQYF